This TCR beta chain came from a study of naive and memory T cell subsets. Study conclusions and caveats: Naive and memory subsets had different power law exponents for TCR abundance. Activation and differentiation may alter RNA-based TCR counts. Possibly reflecting memory cells re-expressing CD45RA, a few larger clonotypes occurred in naive repertoires, especially CD8. No ground truth validated the naive and memory repertoire findings.

As for this clonotype: Its antigen is currently unknown.

From the second PCR step, alpha and beta chains were amplified apart. This CDR3 has 14 residues. Trimming cost V 0 bases and J 4 bases, with 7 bases left between them. In germline, CDR1 is SEHNR, CDR2 FQNEAQ (reference sequence). Both TRBC1 and TRBC2 were covered by a beta constant-region primer of two equimolar oligonucleotides. Four rounds of PCR amplified the ligated cDNA using nested alpha and beta constant-region primers plus SP2. TCRdb redid the calling of the UMI-ligation and nested PCR reads with MiXCR, one entry per CDR3 protein. The profile shows roughly 140,000 distinct CDR3 sequences, approximately 20% of them singletons.

V is TRBV7-9 and J is TRBJ2-1, with D hard to call. Material: naive CD8+ T cells from blood. The source of this sequence is a human donor in good health. The CDR3 DNA sequence: TGTGCCAGCAGCTTAGCGACCCTATACAATGAGCAGTTCTTC. Translating gives CASSLATLYNEQFF.